The clone carrying this TCR beta chain has just a few counts. Antigen unknown. CDR3 size: 15 residues. The junction had 3 bases not matched to a gene; V was cut back by 1 base and J by 5 bases. Looked up from germline, CDR1 is SEHNR and CDR2 is FQNEAQ (reference sequence). Clones were sequenced by immunoSEQ multiplex PCR, and TCRdb holds only the in-frame ones, with some missing. Here the sample spans around 92,000 clones, about 74% being singletons. These data come from a study of cytotoxic CD8 clonotypes in ibrutinib-treated CLL. Study background: Response samples followed a median about twelve months of treatment, range 6 to 36. Findings and caveats of the study: Clonality rose at ibrutinib response, held steady in sustained remission, and fell toward baseline at progression. Stable or contracted on treatment, public clonotypes were also uncommon.

The chain couples TRBV7-9 to TRBJ2-1, with 9 nucleotides matching TRBD2. This receptor was obtained from a human donor with chronic lymphocytic leukemia. Sample: PBMCs, taken after 24 months of ibrutinib treatment. In DNA, the CDR3 is TGTGCCAGCAGCTTAGGACTAGCGGATAACAATGAGCAGTTCTTC. Encoded protein: CASSLGLADNNEQFF.